This T cell receptor beta chain was obtained from a study of PD-1 blockade in classical Hodgkin lymphoma (dated by TCRdb to about 2020). Background for the entire study: Nivolumab dosing was 3 mg/kg intravenously every 2 weeks, continuing until either disease progression or unacceptable toxicity. A peripheral blood immune signature of response to PD-1 blockade in classical Hodgkin lymphoma was defined using TCR beta sequencing and CyTOF.

Results the study describes overall, beyond this receptor: Trial patients with a complete response had baseline diversity similar to that of newly diagnosed patients, while partial responders and progressors had significantly lower diversity. Only a single clinical trial cohort was studied, and what caused the repertoire differences, possibly disease activity or prior therapy, remained undefined. Lower diversity was seen in patients whose nivolumab began less than 1 year after ASCT, and these patients were left out of later analyses so that immune reconstitution would not confound the results. By C4D1, a significant rise was seen in CD4+ TCR diversity but not in CD8+ TCR diversity (p=0.0027 vs p=0.16), and the rise was most apparent among complete responders (p=0.02). Baseline TCR diversity was reported to be lower in newly diagnosed patients than in healthy donors, and even lower in relapsed/refractory patients.

Genomic DNA was isolated using the Qiagen DNeasy kit from unsorted PBMCs as well as from negatively selected CD4+ and CD8+ fractions. TCR beta CDR3 regions were amplified by immunoSEQ multiplex PCR using primers annealing to V and J segments. A synthetic immune receptor repertoire was used to minimize amplification bias, and remaining bias was computationally removed after sequencing. The study's processing was this. Repertoire diversity was quantified as the Shannon entropy index using custom Python scripts. Unsorted, CD4+ and CD8+ repertoires were analyzed separately, except for combined analyses in which CD4+ and CD8+ sequences were merged in silico. A clone was considered expanded if an increase in frequency of at least 2-fold after treatment relative to C1D1 was found, and a pseudocount of 0.5 was applied to clones undetected at baseline. Clones with 0 or 1 copy at C1D1 were defined as singleton clones, while clones with 2 or more copies were defined as non-singleton clones. Clones expanded in unsorted samples were assigned a CD4+, CD8+ or unknown annotation through matching of protein sequences in sorted samples from the same patient. Diversity changes from C1D1 to C4D1 were tested in paired samples using Wilcoxon tests. The immuneACCESS repertoire file appears here via TCRdb, limited to in-frame rearrangements. These files lack a portion of the clones; in checked studies, under half of the deficit traces to unresolved V genes, and the cause of the others is not known. V and J calls and clone size are copied from that table; D and trimming were computed from the DNA. The sample records about 96,000 clones, about 93% of which are singletons. In total, the top ten clones hold 1.5% to 2.5% of the sample.

The sample's time point label, decoded: cycle 4 day 1 (C4D1), after less than 7 weeks of nivolumab. Every trial patient had relapsed following autologous stem cell transplantation, and prior brentuximab vedotin exposure was what differed among cohorts A, B and C. The trial cohort comprised some 60 patients with relapsed/refractory classical Hodgkin lymphoma whose best overall responses were complete response, partial response or progressive disease. In the multi-cohort phase II CheckMate 205 trial, trial patients received single-agent nivolumab. An independent review committee assessed best overall response by applying the 2007 International Working Group response criteria. PBMCs from the trial were collected at three points: immediately before nivolumab initiation (C1D1), and during therapy at cycle 2 day 1 and cycle 4 day 1. After peripheral blood was drawn into 8 mL Vacutainer Cell Preparation Tubes, PBMCs were isolated by centrifugation and then cryopreserved.

Based on the germline V gene, the CDR1 and CDR2 sequences are MGHRA and YSYEKL. V drops 0 bases and J drops 2 bases, leaving 8 bases in between. There are 14 amino acids in the CDR3, from cysteine to phenylalanine inclusive. Only the CDR3 portion is preserved as DNA: 42 bases, with reading frame beginning at the first base. Concerning this clone itself: The clone's antigen remains unknown. No base quality values were provided; no much bigger clone lies one nucleotide off.

Here the chain combines TRBV4-1 and TRBJ2-7; 6 matching bases give a weak D call of TRBD1. The material was peripheral blood mononuclear cells (PBMCs), obtained before the fourth cycle of nivolumab. This TCR derives from a human donor with classical Hodgkin lymphoma. This receptor carries the CDR3 CASSQETGPYEQYF. The nucleotides are TGCGCCAGCAGCCAAGAGACAGGACCCTACGAGCAGTACTTC.